This paragraph covers one T cell receptor beta chain sequence. The data belong to a study of graft-versus-host responses after intestinal transplantation. Overall study context: In this cohort, recipients had multivisceral, liver-intestinal, or isolated intestinal transplants. General study results and limits: Researchers found peak circulating GvH clone levels linked to early post-transplant HvG declines.

CFSE-labeled responder cells (about 200,000) were plated with about 200,000 irradiated, violet-dye-labeled stimulator cells. Profiled with immunoSEQ multiplex PCR; TCRdb holds only in-frame clones, not every one. This sample carries 23,000 or so clones, approximately 40% of them seen once, and the ten largest clones take 0.66%. This TCR derives from a human patient who received an intestinal transplant. This material consisted of alloreactive CD4+ T cells from a mixed lymphocyte reaction culture, taken before intestinal transplant. The subset is: CFSE-low proliferating T cells sorted from roughly 6-day pre-transplant mixed lymphocyte reaction (GvH or HvG direction).

CDR3 in amino acids: CASSLSSGRGNEKLFF. Written as DNA, the CDR3 is TGTGCCAGCTCACTGAGTTCGGGCAGGGGTAATGAAAAACTGTTTTTT. V gene TRBV18 combines with J gene TRBJ1-4; perhaps TRBD1 as D (6 bases). Deletions cut 4 bases from V and 4 bases from J, with 16 bases between. The CDR3 totals 16 residues. Germline V gene sequence: CDR1 KGHSH, CDR2 LQKENI.